What follows are 32 T cell receptor beta chains derived from one specimen sequenced in a study of cytomegalovirus exposure and HLA in healthy donors. The PCR made use of 60 Vbeta and 13 Jbeta primers. Here immunoSEQ multiplex PCR was the method, and the copy in TCRdb shows in-frame clones only, minus some. Seen here are about 160,000 clones, around 82% observed once, and the top ten hold about 10%. The sample comprised PBMCs. These receptors came from a middle-aged man in good health and CMV-seropositive.

The count of this clone is one. The chain couples TRBV30 to TRBJ2-5, with 13 positions matching TRBD2. The V segment lost 4 bases and the J segment 1 base; nucleotides outside the gene matches: 3. CDR3 length: 15 amino acids. CDR1 GTSNPN and CDR2 SVGIG come from the germline V gene (reference sequence). As DNA, the CDR3 is TGTGCCTGGAAAGGGACTAGCGGGGCCCAAGAGACCCAGTACTTC. It yields the protein CAWKGTSGAQETQYF. Filled out from reference TRBV30 and TRBJ2-5, the complete variable domain reads SQTIHQWPATLVQPVGSPLSLECTVEGTSNPNLYWYRQAAGRGLQLLFYSVGIGQISSEVPQNLSASRPQDRQFILSSKKLLLSDSGFYLCAWKGTSGAQETQYFGPGTRLLVL.

This clone showed up just once. The chain combines TRBV29-1 with TRBJ1-5; D remains ambiguous. The CDR3 loop spans 15 amino acids. V gave up 0 bases and J gave up 6 bases, with 15 bases separating them. Per germline, CDR1 SQVTM and CDR2 ANQGSEA. The CDR3 here is CSVEDRVGAGQPQHF. In nucleotides, the CDR3 is TGCAGCGTTGAAGATCGTGTGGGCGCCGGTCAGCCCCAGCATTTT. Together with reference TRBV29-1 and TRBJ1-5, the CDR3 gives the full variable domain: SAVISQKPSRDICQRGTSLTIQCQVDSQVTMMFWYRQQPGQSLTLIATANQGSEATYESGFVIDKFPISRPNLTFSTLTVSNMSPEDSSIYLCSVEDRVGAGQPQHFGDGTRLSIL.

This chain connects TRBV6-5 to TRBJ2-7; a weak D match, TRBD1 (5 bases). This CDR3 has 13 amino acids. The V gene lost 6 bases and the J gene lost 5 bases, with 14 bases spanning the gap. CDR1 and CDR2 from the germline V gene are MNHEY and SVGAGI. CDR3 sequence reads: CASRSQGSHEQYF. The DNA for the CDR3 is TGTGCCAGCAGGTCGCAGGGTTCCCACGAGCAGTACTTC.

V is TRBV29-1 and J is TRBJ1-2, with 7 nucleotides matching TRBD1. J gave up 2 bases and V 6 bases, and 9 bases lay outside the gene matches. In germline, CDR1 is SQVTM, CDR2 ANQGSEA. The CDR3 is 14 residues long. CDR3 region: CSVLVSGGNYGYTF. The CDR3, as DNA: TGCAGCGTCCTTGTTTCAGGGGGGAACTATGGCTACACCTTC.

V gene TRBV10-3 combines with J gene TRBJ1-1; 8 positions agree with TRBD1. Per the germline V gene, CDR1 is ENHRY and CDR2 is SYGVKD. This CDR3 comprises 15 residues. V dropped 4 bases and J dropped 3; count of bases not matched to a gene: 7. CDR3: CAISVGLTGDTEAFF. The CDR3 nucleotides are TGTGCCATCAGTGTCGGCCTGACAGGGGACACTGAAGCTTTCTTT.

V is TRBV30 and J is TRBJ2-7, with 7 bases fitting TRBD1. The germline gives CDR1 GTSNPN, CDR2 SVGIG (reference sequence). This CDR3 is 12 amino acids long. V was clipped by 6 bases and J by 4 bases; unmatched bases: 6. The CDR3 DNA follows: TGTGCCTGTACAGGGGATAGGTACGAGCAGTACTTC. Amino acids: CACTGDRYEQYF.

In its sample, this clone was seen a few times. V is TRBV4-3 and J is TRBJ1-4, with unresolved D. CDR1 and CDR2 (germline): LGHNA, YSLEER. Between the trimmed V and J ends, which lost 1 base and 5 bases, there was a span of 11 bases. The CDR3 has 15 amino acids. This CDR3 reads CASSQVFPGNEKLFF. DNA for the CDR3: TGCGCCAGCAGCCAAGTATTCCCGGGAAATGAAAAACTGTTTTTT.

This clone appeared once. The chain links TRBV11-2 to TRBJ1-2, with D hard to call. Trimming pared 5 bases from V and 7 bases from J, leaving 14 bases between. The germline V gene encodes CDR1 SGHAT and CDR2 FQNNGV. There are 13 residues in the CDR3. CDR3 in DNA: TGTGCCAGCAGCATTAGAGAGAAAGCTGGCTACACCTTC. Translation: CASSIREKAGYTF.

V is TRBV5-1 and J is TRBJ2-3, with 8 nucleotides matching TRBD2. Per germline, CDR1 SGHRS and CDR2 YFSETQ. V gave up 0 bases and J gave up 2 bases; unmatched junction bases: 2. The CDR3 spans 15 residues. The CDR3 sequence: CASSLAGGYTDTQYF. CDR3 bases: TGCGCCAGCAGCTTGGCGGGGGGGTACACAGATACGCAGTATTTT.

This clone was picked up a small number of times. CDR3 nucleotides: TGTGCCAGCAGCGTAGGGGACAGGGGCTATGGCTACACCTTC. It is translated as CASSVGDRGYGYTF. V and J are TRBV9 and TRBJ1-2; 10 bases are a match to TRBD1. Germline assignment: CDR1 SGDLS and CDR2 YYNGEE. The CDR3 consists of 14 residues. Trimming took 0 bases from V and 4 from J; bases not matched to a gene: 0.

The chain uses TRBV5-1 and TRBJ1-3; the match to TRBD1 covers 7 bases. V lost 1 base, J lost 0 bases, and 4 bases stayed unmatched. CDR3 size: 16 residues. Germline CDR1 reads SGHRS; CDR2 reads YFSETQ. CDR3 residues: CASSLQGGTSGNTIYF. DNA for the CDR3: TGCGCCAGCAGCTTGCAGGGGGGAACCTCTGGAAACACCATATATTTT. Full variable domain (missing parts from reference TRBV5-1 and TRBJ1-3): KAGVTQTPRYLIKTRGQQVTLSCSPISGHRSVSWYQQTPGQGLQFLFEYFSETQRNKGNFPGRFSGRQFSNSRSEMNVSTLELGDSALYLCASSLQGGTSGNTIYFGEGSWLTVV.

This sequence joins TRBV5-6 and TRBJ1-6; 8 nucleotides agree with TRBD1. V dropped 4 bases and J dropped 7; count of bases not matched to a gene: 7. The germline CDR1 and CDR2 sequences are SGHDT and YYEEEE. The CDR3 is made up of 15 amino acids. CDR3 bases: TGTGCCAGCAGCAAGGGACAGGTATCCAATTCACCCCTCCACTTT. This encodes CASSKGQVSNSPLHF.

This clone was observed a single time. The chain's CDR3 is CASSIRGLGLAGYEQYF. Here the CDR3 DNA reads TGTGCCAGCAGTATTCGGGGCCTCGGACTAGCGGGATACGAGCAGTACTTC. The chain recombines TRBV28 with TRBJ2-7; 12 positions match TRBD2. CDR3 length equals 17 residues. Germline values: CDR1 MDHEN, CDR2 SYDVKM. J was trimmed by 4 bases and V by 5 bases; bases with no gene match: 12.

This sequence joins TRBV11-2 and TRBJ2-5; 8 bases line up with TRBD1. CDR3 length equals 16 residues. CDR1 is SGHAT and CDR2 is FQNNGV in the germline V gene. V lost 5 bases and J lost 2; bases outside the gene matches: 10. The CDR3 here is CASSRTGTFVQETQYF. CDR3 DNA sequence: TGTGCCAGCAGCCGGACAGGGACTTTCGTACAAGAGACCCAGTACTTC.

This chain joins TRBV5-1 and TRBJ2-3; D is ambiguous. V was shortened by 0 bases and J by 0 bases, with 5 bases between the two germline ends. Germline V gives CDR1 SGHRS, CDR2 YFSETQ. CDR3 size: 14 residues. The CDR3 sequence is CASSLERSTDTQYF. DNA for the CDR3: TGCGCCAGCAGCTTGGAGCGAAGCACAGATACGCAGTATTTT.

The chain recombines TRBV28 with TRBJ2-5; a weak D match, TRBD2 (6 bases). TRBJ2-7 explains the end of the DNA better; the J call may be wrong. This CDR3 has 13 amino acids. Germline lookup yields CDR1 MDHEN and CDR2 SYDVKM. The CDR3 DNA sequence: TGTGCCAGCAGTTTCGGGAGCTCCTACGAGCAGTACTTC. This gives the protein CASSFGSSYEQYF.

The rearrangement uses TRBV28 and TRBJ1-5; D not resolved. Germline lookup yields CDR1 MDHEN and CDR2 SYDVKM. The CDR3 loop spans 14 amino acids. Trimming shortened V by 7 bases and J by 4 bases, and 14 bases separated the two germline ends. CDR3 sequence reads: CASKTPVINQPQHF. The CDR3 DNA sequence: TGTGCCAGCAAAACACCTGTAATAAATCAGCCCCAGCATTTT.

J is TRBJ2-5 and V is TRBV7-9; 7 nucleotides line up with TRBD1. CDR3 length: 13 amino acids. The germline V gene has CDR1 SEHNR and CDR2 FQNEAQ (reference sequence). V shed 6 bases and J 5 bases; nucleotides not matched to a gene: 6. The CDR3 sequence: CASRPGGMETQYF. Written as DNA, the CDR3 is TGTGCCAGCAGGCCAGGGGGTATGGAGACCCAGTACTTC.

This sequence joins TRBV9 and TRBJ1-1; TRBD1 might be the D (5 bases). Deletions cut 3 bases from V and 4 bases from J, with 10 bases between. CDR3 length: 13 residues. Germline assignment: CDR1 SGDLS and CDR2 YYNGEE. CDR3 amino acids: CASSGPGGTEAFF. CDR3 bases: TGTGCCAGCAGCGGCCCGGGGGGCACTGAAGCTTTCTTT.

The V call is TRBV28, the J call TRBJ2-3; the match to TRBD1 covers 11 bases. The junction had 4 bases not matched to a gene; V was cut back by 2 bases and J by 6 bases. Germline V gene sequence: CDR1 MDHEN, CDR2 SYDVKM. This CDR3 spans 15 amino acids. The CDR3: CASSLKDRGLDTQYF. In DNA, the CDR3 is TGTGCCAGCAGTTTAAAGGACAGGGGGCTTGATACGCAGTATTTT.

With respect to this clone: The sample contains more than one DNA sequence encoding this CDR3. This chain links TRBV19 with TRBJ1-1, with 7 nucleotides matching TRBD1. The germline V gene encodes CDR1 LNHDA and CDR2 SQIVND (reference sequence). With 8 bases clipped from V and 1 base from J, the junction kept 10 bases outside the gene matches. There are 15 residues in the CDR3. This chain's CDR3 is CASAGGGLQNTEAFF. Here the CDR3 DNA reads TGTGCCAGTGCAGGGGGTGGACTACAGAACACTGAAGCTTTCTTT.

This clone showed up just a few times. The chain links TRBV4-3 to TRBJ2-7; 10 positions agree with TRBD2. This CDR3 has 15 residues. After removal of 3 bases from V and 2 bases from J, the junction contained 4 bases not matched to a gene. Looked up from germline, CDR1 is LGHNA and CDR2 is YSLEER. The DNA for the CDR3 is TGCGCCAGCAGCCAGAAGACTAGCGGGCCCTACGAGCAGTACTTC. Translation: CASSQKTSGPYEQYF.

This clone was found once. V usage is TRBV19 and J usage is TRBJ1-2; the D gene is possibly TRBD1 (6 bases). The CDR3 has 15 amino acids. V lost 4 bases to trimming and J lost 4 bases, with 16 bases between them. Germline values: CDR1 LNHDA, CDR2 SQIVND (reference sequence). CDR3 sequence reads: CASSTDRTGGYGYTF. CDR3 DNA sequence: TGTGCCAGTAGTACCGACAGGACGGGAGGCTATGGCTACACCTTC. Variable domain in full (rest from reference TRBV19 and TRBJ1-2): DGGITQSPKYLFRKEGQNVTLSCEQNLNHDAMYWYRQDPGQGLRLIYYSQIVNDFQKGDIAEGYSVSREKKESFPLTVTSAQKNPTAFYLCASSTDRTGGYGYTFGSGTRLTVV.

The chain combines TRBV4-2 with TRBJ2-3; TRBD2 aligns across 8 bases. V dropped 4 bases and J dropped 4; count of bases not matched to a gene: 7. Germline values: CDR1 LGHNA, CDR2 YNFKEQ. The CDR3 has 15 residues. For the CDR3, the DNA is TGTGCCAGCAGCCTCGGGACTAGTTCGGCAGATACGCAGTATTTT. Encoded protein: CASSLGTSSADTQYF.

The V call is TRBV27, the J call TRBJ2-7; 13 bases match TRBD2. The CDR3 spans 16 residues. Germline V gene data show CDR1 as MNHEY and CDR2 as SMNVEV (reference sequence). J gave up 6 bases and V 0 bases, and 5 bases lay outside the gene matches. The CDR3, as DNA: TGTGCCAGCAGTTTATCTCGGACTAGCGGGAGCTCCGAGCAGTACTTC. Amino acid sequence: CASSLSRTSGSSEQYF.

This rearrangement joins TRBV28 to TRBJ1-6; D perhaps matches TRBD1 (6 bases). Germline V lookup: CDR1 MDHEN, CDR2 SYDVKM. Between the trimmed V and J ends, which lost 8 bases and 5 bases, there was a span of 10 bases. This CDR3 is 13 amino acids long. The CDR3 sequence: CASGQPDNSPLHF. The CDR3 region has the DNA TGTGCCAGCGGACAGCCTGATAATTCACCCCTCCACTTT.

The V gene is TRBV19, the J gene TRBJ2-5, with 11 positions matching TRBD1. V dropped 5 bases and J dropped 7; count of bases not matched to a gene: 18. Germline assignment: CDR1 LNHDA and CDR2 SQIVND (reference sequence). The CDR3 is made up of 18 amino acids. CDR3 in DNA: TGTGCCAGTAGTTCTACACCCAGGACAGGGGGCGCAAGCGGGACCCAGTACTTC. Protein product: CASSSTPRTGGASGTQYF.

This clone has just a few counts. The sample has other DNA sequences that encode this CDR3 too. J is TRBJ2-3 and V is TRBV4-3; 8 nucleotides align to TRBD2. V was clipped by 0 bases and J by 0 bases; unmatched bases: 2. The CDR3 extends over 16 amino acids. Germline CDR1 reads LGHNA; CDR2 reads YSLEER. This chain's CDR3 is CASSQDPSGSTDTQYF. As DNA, the CDR3 is TGCGCCAGCAGCCAAGACCCTAGCGGGAGCACAGATACGCAGTATTTT.

The rearrangement links TRBV7-2 to TRBJ2-5; no clear D gene. Trimming left V 1 base short and J 5 bases short, with 11 bases between. This CDR3 comprises 14 residues. Germline lookup yields CDR1 SGHTA and CDR2 FQGNSA. The CDR3 sequence is CASSLGAIRETQYF. CDR3 sequence (DNA): TGTGCCAGCAGCTTAGGGGCGATTAGGGAGACCCAGTACTTC.

By sample share, this clone is medium-sized. The V gene is TRBV2, the J gene TRBJ2-7, with D perhaps matching TRBD2 (5 bases). The V gene lost 4 bases and the J gene lost 0 bases, with 13 bases spanning the gap. Germline-derived CDR1 and CDR2 are SNHLY and FYNNEI. The CDR3 is 15 amino acids. The CDR3 DNA reads TGTGCCAGCAGTGGAGGGATGACGAGCTCCTACGAGCAGTACTTC. Translation gives CASSGGMTSSYEQYF.

The chain combines TRBV7-3 with TRBJ2-7, with 7 bases aligning to TRBD2. V shed 5 bases and J 3 bases; nucleotides not matched to a gene: 4. This CDR3 has 13 residues. The germline CDR1 and CDR2 sequences are SGHTA and FQGTGA. The CDR3 loop is CASSLGGGYEQYF. In DNA form, the CDR3 reads TGTGCCAGCAGCCTCGGCGGGGGCTACGAGCAGTACTTC.

This clone was seen a single time. Other DNA sequences from this sample encode an identical CDR3 as well. J is TRBJ2-5 and V is TRBV2; the D gene is possibly TRBD1 (6 bases). The CDR3 spans 14 residues. Trimming left V 3 bases short and J 1 base short, with 9 bases between. CDR1 and CDR2 from the germline V gene are SNHLY and FYNNEI. The CDR3, as DNA: TGTGCCAGCAGTGACAGGGGTGGCCAAGAGACCCAGTACTTC. This gives the protein CASSDRGGQETQYF.